The T cell receptor (beta chain) described here comes from a study of CD8+ T cells in alopecia areata. In the study overall: Administration of oral tofacitinib to treated patients was at 5 to 10 mg twice daily. Study-level findings and limits: Many expanded lesional clones remained in scalp and blood on tofacitinib. Mice showed TCR sharing more clearly than patients did, possibly owing to HLA.

Treatment noted: oral pan-JAK inhibitor, 5-10 mg twice daily. As part of sample collection, lesional scalp punch biopsies and peripheral blood were taken from alopecia areata patients. Reverse transcription of extracted RNA yielded cDNA, which provided the sequencing template. The data were produced by immunoSEQ multiplex PCR, yet TCRdb's version contains in-frame clones alone and is incomplete. The data contain hundreds of thousands of clones, 45% to 70% of them singletons. Of note for this clone: Its matching antigen is unknown.

J lost 5 bases, V lost 4 bases, and 6 bases had no gene match. The germline gives CDR1 SQVTM, CDR2 ANQGSEA. The CDR3 contains 13 residues. The sequence came from a human donor with alopecia areata. The chain combines TRBV29-1 with TRBJ2-5; TRBD1 aligns across 8 bases. Material: CD4+ T cells sorted from blood, obtained at approximately week 51, from a patient treated with tofacitinib. The CDR3 is CSVGGTGGETQYF. The CDR3 DNA follows: TGCAGCGTTGGGGGGACAGGAGGGGAGACCCAGTACTTC.